These T cell receptor beta chains were read from a single sample in a study of blood T cell repertoires in COVID-19. Clones were sequenced by immunoSEQ multiplex PCR, and TCRdb holds only the in-frame ones, with some missing. This repertoire shows 270,000 or so clones, 80% to 90% found once; its top ten account for about 4%. The sample taken for sequencing was PBMCs or T cells enriched from blood (not recorded which). The receptors derive from a woman under 40 with acute COVID-19. Both conserved end residues are part of each CDR3. A D gene is named only where the DNA matches it firmly. The size field is filled for only some rows; it gives once, few, many or a size class.

D gene,V gene,clone size,J gene,CDR3 DNA,CDR3 protein
.,TRBV5-1,.,TRBJ2-2,TGCGCCAGCAGCTTGGTCCGGCAGGCGAACACCGGGGAGCTGTTTTTT,CASSLVRQANTGELFF
.,TRBV7-2,once,TRBJ2-2,TGTGCCAGCAGCCACAGGTCCGGGAGATTCGGGGAGCTGTTTTTT,CASSHRSGRFGELFF
.,TRBV18,.,TRBJ2-7,TGTGCCAGCTCAGCCCAGGGAGGCGAGCAGTACTTC,CASSAQGGEQYF
.,TRBV11-2,.,TRBJ1-2,TGTGCCAGCAGCTTAGAAGCGGGGGCGGGCTACACCTTC,CASSLEAGAGYTF
TRBD1,TRBV20-1,.,TRBJ2-7,TGCAGTGCTAGTCCGGGACAGGGCTACGAGCAGTACTTC,CSASPGQGYEQYF
TRBD1,TRBV11-2,once,TRBJ1-6,TGTGCCAGCAGCCAAGGACAGGGGGCTTCACCCCTCCACTTT,CASSQGQGASPLHF
.,TRBV7-3,once,TRBJ2-1,TGTGCCAGCAGCTTAGGAGACAATGAGCAGTTCTTC,CASSLGDNEQFF
TRBD1,TRBV18,.,TRBJ2-7,TGTGCCAGCTCACCTCCCATCGGGACAGGCCCCTACGAGCAGTACTTC,CASSPPIGTGPYEQYF
TRBD1,TRBV18,.,TRBJ1-1,TGTGCCAGCTTAAACCAGGGGGGAGTTACTGAAGCTTTCTTT,CASLNQGGVTEAFF
.,TRBV19,once,TRBJ1-2,TGTGCCAGTAGTACCACCCGGGGGGGATTAGACTATGGCTACACCTTC,CASSTTRGGLDYGYTF
.,TRBV6-2/TRBV6-3,few,TRBJ2-2,TGTGCCAGCAGTTACTCTAGGGTCGGGATCACCGGGGAGCTGTTTTTT,CASSYSRVGITGELFF
TRBD2,TRBV23-1,.,TRBJ2-7,TGCGCCAGCAGTCAATCGATCACTAGCGGGAGAGTCCCCGAGCAGTACTTC,CASSQSITSGRVPEQYF
.,TRBV2,.,TRBJ1-1,TGTGCCAGCAGTGATGACTCAGGGCTGACTGAAGCTTTCTTT,CASSDDSGLTEAFF